The 9 T cell receptor beta chains below all came from one sample that was sequenced in a study of T cell responses to AZD1222 COVID-19 vaccine. The method was immunoSEQ multiplex PCR; TCRdb's version includes in-frame clones alone and lacks a portion of them. The table includes 100,000 to 150,000 clones, around 83% detected once. The source material was peripheral blood, sampled 28 days after the second AZD1222 dose. The receptor source for this set is an adult who received the AZD1222 COVID-19 vaccine.

This chain joins TRBV6-2 or TRBV6-3 and TRBJ1-5; D gene uncertain. In germline, CDR1 is MNHEY, CDR2 SVGEGT. V lost 4 bases, J lost 4 bases, and 8 bases lay in between. CDR3 length: 13 residues. The CDR3 DNA reads as TGTGCCAGCAGTTGGAATCCTAATCAGCCCCAGCATTTT. Translating gives CASSWNPNQPQHF.

The chain recombines TRBV5-1 with TRBJ2-2; D is possibly TRBD2 (6 bases). V dropped 4 bases and J dropped 7 bases, with 17 bases sitting between them. The CDR3 sequence is 15 residues long. In germline, CDR1 is SGHRS, CDR2 YFSETQ. Here the CDR3 DNA reads TGCGCCAGCAGCAGGGGACTGCGGTTTGGCGGGGAGCTGTTTTTT. It codes for CASSRGLRFGGELFF.

V and J are TRBV27 and TRBJ2-2; D possibly corresponds to TRBD2 (6 bases). This CDR3 region has 15 residues. Between the trimmed V and J ends, which lost 1 base and 4 bases, there was a span of 10 bases. Germline V lookup: CDR1 MNHEY, CDR2 SMNVEV (reference sequence). The CDR3 loop is CASSLFGGITGELFF. The CDR3 DNA sequence: TGTGCCAGCAGTTTATTTGGGGGGATCACCGGGGAGCTGTTTTTT.

J is TRBJ1-1 and V is TRBV4-1, with D perhaps TRBD1 (6 bases). The V and J ends lost 1 base and 0 bases respectively, with 12 bases between them. The CDR3 runs to 16 residues. The germline V gene encodes CDR1 MGHRA and CDR2 YSYEKL. CDR3: CASSQAGQTMNTEAFF. CDR3 sequence (DNA): TGCGCCAGCAGCCAAGCTGGACAGACCATGAACACTGAAGCTTTCTTT.

In its sample, this clone was seen a few times. The chain has TRBV6-1 and TRBJ1-5; no clear D gene. The V gene lost 0 bases and the J gene lost 3 bases, with 6 bases spanning the gap. Per germline, CDR1 MNHNS and CDR2 SASEGT. The CDR3 length is 14 residues. In DNA form, the CDR3 reads TGTGCCAGCAGTGAAGCCAACGACAATCAGCCCCAGCATTTT. Its translation is CASSEANDNQPQHF.

The rearrangement uses TRBV5-5 and TRBJ2-7, with D perhaps being TRBD1 or TRBD2 (5 bases each). The CDR3 covers 13 residues. The V gene lost 4 bases and the J gene lost 2 bases, with 10 bases spanning the gap. Germline CDR1 and CDR2: SGHKS and YYEKEE (reference sequence). The CDR3: CASSPGRAYEQYF. The CDR3 DNA reads TGTGCCAGCAGCCCGGGACGGGCCTACGAGCAGTACTTC. The full variable domain, rest sourced from reference TRBV5-5 and TRBJ2-7, is DAGVTQSPTHLIKTRGQQVTLRCSPISGHKSVSWYQQVLGQGPQFIFQYYEKEERGRGNFPDRFSARQFPNYSSELNVNALLLGDSALYLCASSPGRAYEQYFGPGTRLTVT.

The chain employs TRBV28 and TRBJ1-3; D remains unclear. The CDR3 sequence is 14 residues long. The germline V and J ends were trimmed by 6 bases and 0 bases, with 9 bases remaining between them. The germline gives CDR1 MDHEN, CDR2 SYDVKM. Here the CDR3 DNA reads TGTGCCAGCAGAACACCGAGCTCTGGAAACACCATATATTTT. Protein sequence: CASRTPSSGNTIYF.

The rearrangement links TRBV9 to TRBJ2-2; weak D call: TRBD2 (6 bases). Germline V gene data show CDR1 as SGDLS and CDR2 as YYNGEE. The length of the CDR3 is 18 residues. V shed 0 bases and J shed 0 bases, with 15 bases lying between them. The DNA of the CDR3 is TGTGCCAGCAGCGTAGTTGATGTCGGCGGGACGAACACCGGGGAGCTGTTTTTT. It specifies CASSVVDVGGTNTGELFF.

This chain links TRBV29-1 with TRBJ2-7; 10 bases fit TRBD1. CDR1 is SQVTM, CDR2 ANQGSEA, per germline. V was clipped by 6 bases and J by 1 base; unmatched bases: 12. The CDR3 runs to 16 residues. The CDR3 DNA reads as TGCAGCGTACGACAGGGGGCATTTTCAGGGTCCTACGAGCAGTACTTC. It specifies CSVRQGAFSGSYEQYF.